Listed below are T cell receptor beta chains from one sample, sequenced in a study of T cells after yellow fever vaccination. TCRdb reprocessed the 5' RACE reads via MiXCR and lists one record per CDR3 protein. The sample carries 350,000 to 550,000 distinct CDR3 sequences, roughly a sixth recorded once. The sample in question was PBMCs, obtained before the yellow fever booster vaccination. All receptors come from a man younger than 30 who received the YFV17D yellow fever vaccine. Both conserved end residues are part of each CDR3. The D gene is left open where the match is weak. Clone size, where shown, is once, few, many, or a class for clones that have expanded.

d_gene: TRBD2
j_gene: TRBJ2-1
v_gene: TRBV5-1
abundance: few
CDR3aa: CASSSLAAGTNNEQFF
CDR3nt: TGCGCCAGCAGCTCCCTGGCAGCGGGGACGAACAATGAGCAGTTCTTC

d_gene: TRBD2
j_gene: TRBJ2-1
v_gene: TRBV5-1
abundance: many
CDR3aa: CASSGRTSEGNEQFF
CDR3nt: TGCGCCAGCAGCGGAAGGACTAGCGAGGGGAATGAGCAGTTCTTC

d_gene: .
j_gene: TRBJ1-1
v_gene: TRBV20-1
abundance: few
CDR3aa: CSARAGFDTEAFF
CDR3nt: TGCAGTGCTAGAGCGGGGTTTGACACTGAAGCTTTCTTT

d_gene: .
j_gene: TRBJ2-2
v_gene: TRBV20-1
abundance: .
CDR3aa: CRARVNTGELFF
CDR3nt: TGCAGGGCCAGAGTCAACACCGGGGAGCTGTTTTTT

d_gene: TRBD2
j_gene: TRBJ2-2
v_gene: TRBV30
abundance: .
CDR3aa: CAWRRFFVRRGKAGELFF
CDR3nt: TGTGCCTGGAGAAGGTTTTTTGTCAGGCGGGGGAAGGCCGGGGAGCTGTTTTTT

d_gene: .
j_gene: TRBJ1-2
v_gene: TRBV18
abundance: many
CDR3aa: CASSPPESGYTF
CDR3nt: TGTGCCAGCTCACCACCGGAAAGTGGCTACACCTTC

d_gene: .
j_gene: TRBJ2-4
v_gene: TRBV5-1
abundance: many
CDR3aa: CASSLETPQNIQYF
CDR3nt: TGCGCCAGCAGCTTGGAGACCCCTCAGAACATTCAGTACTTC

d_gene: TRBD1
j_gene: TRBJ2-7
v_gene: TRBV18
abundance: few
CDR3aa: CASSSRTGEPYEQYF
CDR3nt: TGTGCCAGCTCATCGCGGACAGGGGAACCCTACGAGCAGTACTTC

d_gene: .
j_gene: TRBJ2-1
v_gene: TRBV18
abundance: .
CDR3aa: CASSPQWSYNEQFF
CDR3nt: TGTGCCAGCTCACCCCAGTGGTCCTACAATGAGCAGTTCTTC

d_gene: TRBD2
j_gene: TRBJ2-1
v_gene: TRBV7-2
abundance: few
CDR3aa: CASNRPGLAGINEQFF
CDR3nt: TGTGCCAGCAACCGCCCGGGACTAGCGGGGATCAATGAGCAGTTCTTC

d_gene: TRBD1
j_gene: TRBJ2-1
v_gene: TRBV7-8
abundance: few
CDR3aa: CASSLRARTGAAYNEQFF
CDR3nt: TGTGCCAGCAGCTTAAGGGCCCGGACAGGGGCTGCTTACAATGAGCAGTTCTTC

d_gene: TRBD1
j_gene: TRBJ2-5
v_gene: TRBV29-1
abundance: few
CDR3aa: CSVDGTGYQLGETQYF
CDR3nt: TGCAGCGTTGACGGGACAGGGTATCAGTTGGGGGAGACCCAGTACTTC

d_gene: TRBD1
j_gene: TRBJ1-2
v_gene: TRBV20-1
abundance: few
CDR3aa: CSAPSGTGDGYGYTF
CDR3nt: TGCAGTGCTCCGTCAGGGACAGGGGACGGCTATGGCTACACCTTC

d_gene: TRBD1
j_gene: TRBJ2-5
v_gene: TRBV5-1
abundance: few
CDR3aa: CASSSWDRQETQYF
CDR3nt: TGCGCCAGCAGCTCGTGGGACAGGCAAGAGACCCAGTACTTC

d_gene: .
j_gene: TRBJ2-4
v_gene: TRBV7-2
abundance: many
CDR3aa: CASSSRVAKNIQYF
CDR3nt: TGTGCCAGCAGCTCACGTGTAGCCAAAAACATTCAGTACTTC

d_gene: .
j_gene: TRBJ2-4
v_gene: TRBV4-3
abundance: .
CDR3aa: CASSHLGDVAKNIQYF
CDR3nt: TGCGCCAGCAGCCACCTAGGGGATGTAGCCAAAAACATTCAGTACTTC

d_gene: .
j_gene: TRBJ2-7
v_gene: TRBV30
abundance: few
CDR3aa: CAWAFGGSYEQYF
CDR3nt: TGTGCCTGGGCCTTTGGGGGCTCCTACGAGCAGTACTTC

d_gene: TRBD1
j_gene: TRBJ2-6
v_gene: TRBV12-3/TRBV12-4
abundance: many
CDR3aa: CASSPGQGSSGANVLTF
CDR3nt: TGTGCCAGCAGCCCCGGACAGGGGTCGTCTGGGGCCAACGTCCTGACTTTC

d_gene: .
j_gene: TRBJ2-4
v_gene: TRBV6-6
abundance: .
CDR3aa: CASRNEPYIAKNIQYF
CDR3nt: TGTGCCAGCAGGAATGAACCGTACATAGCCAAAAACATTCAGTACTTC

d_gene: .
j_gene: TRBJ2-4
v_gene: TRBV4-1
abundance: few
CDR3aa: CASSPYFGGQAKNIQYF
CDR3nt: TGCGCCAGCAGCCCCTACTTTGGGGGCCAGGCCAAAAACATTCAGTACTTC

d_gene: .
j_gene: TRBJ2-7
v_gene: TRBV30
abundance: .
CDR3aa: CAWSWAGYEQYF
CDR3nt: TGTGCCTGGAGTTGGGCGGGATACGAGCAGTACTTC

d_gene: .
j_gene: TRBJ2-5
v_gene: TRBV3-1
abundance: .
CDR3aa: CASSQGGSPGTQYF
CDR3nt: TGTGCCAGCAGCCAAGGCGGGTCACCCGGGACCCAGTACTTC

d_gene: .
j_gene: TRBJ2-7
v_gene: TRBV27
abundance: .
CDR3aa: CASSVRFSYEQYF
CDR3nt: TGTGCCAGCAGTGTAAGGTTCTCCTACGAGCAGTACTTC

d_gene: TRBD1
j_gene: TRBJ2-7
v_gene: TRBV13
abundance: .
CDR3aa: CASSLRLTGYDEQYF
CDR3nt: TGTGCCAGCAGCTTACGCCTGACAGGGTACGACGAGCAGTACTTC

d_gene: TRBD2
j_gene: TRBJ2-1
v_gene: TRBV7-2
abundance: many
CDR3aa: CASSLTSGVSYNEQFF
CDR3nt: TGTGCCAGCAGCTTGACTAGCGGGGTCTCCTACAATGAGCAGTTCTTC

d_gene: .
j_gene: TRBJ1-4
v_gene: TRBV12-3/TRBV12-4
abundance: .
CDR3aa: CASSQGSNEKLFF
CDR3nt: TGTGCCAGCAGCCAGGGCTCTAATGAAAAACTGTTTTTT

d_gene: .
j_gene: TRBJ2-3
v_gene: TRBV27
abundance: .
CDR3aa: CASSPLRGPPDTQYF
CDR3nt: TGTGCCAGCAGTCCCCTCCGGGGCCCCCCAGATACGCAGTATTTT

d_gene: .
j_gene: TRBJ1-1
v_gene: TRBV7-2
abundance: few
CDR3aa: CASSLGGHLNTEAFF
CDR3nt: TGTGCCAGCAGCTTAGGAGGGCACCTTAACACTGAAGCTTTCTTT

d_gene: TRBD1
j_gene: TRBJ2-7
v_gene: TRBV6-1
abundance: few
CDR3aa: CASSVRDRDEQYF
CDR3nt: TGTGCCAGCAGTGTCCGGGACAGGGACGAGCAGTACTTC

d_gene: .
j_gene: TRBJ1-1
v_gene: TRBV5-1
abundance: .
CDR3aa: CASSTPFGLVTEAFF
CDR3nt: TGCGCCAGCAGCACCCCGTTCGGATTGGTCACTGAAGCTTTCTTT

d_gene: .
j_gene: TRBJ2-5
v_gene: TRBV7-9
abundance: few
CDR3aa: CASSLDRDELETQYF
CDR3nt: TGTGCCAGCAGCTTAGATCGGGACGAGCTGGAGACCCAGTACTTC

d_gene: .
j_gene: TRBJ2-3
v_gene: TRBV10-1
abundance: .
CDR3aa: CASSEVLQGTQYF
CDR3nt: TGCGCCAGCAGTGAGGTTTTGCAGGGTACGCAGTATTTT

d_gene: .
j_gene: TRBJ2-5
v_gene: TRBV7-2
abundance: .
CDR3aa: CASSLGGSEETQYF
CDR3nt: TGTGCCAGCAGCTTAGGGGGGAGTGAAGAGACCCAGTACTTC

d_gene: TRBD2
j_gene: TRBJ2-5
v_gene: TRBV3-1
abundance: .
CDR3aa: CASSQSLAGGRETQYF
CDR3nt: TGTGCCAGCAGCCAATCACTAGCGGGGGGGCGGGAGACCCAGTACTTC

d_gene: .
j_gene: TRBJ2-5
v_gene: TRBV12-3/TRBV12-4
abundance: .
CDR3aa: CASSMLLAEGRETQYF
CDR3nt: TGTGCCAGCAGTATGCTACTAGCTGAGGGTAGAGAGACCCAGTACTTC

d_gene: .
j_gene: TRBJ1-5
v_gene: TRBV5-1
abundance: .
CDR3aa: CASSLDPSNQPQHF
CDR3nt: TGCGCCAGCAGCTTGGACCCTAGCAATCAGCCCCAGCATTTT

d_gene: TRBD1
j_gene: TRBJ1-2
v_gene: TRBV4-3
abundance: few
CDR3aa: CASTPEGRGDYGYTF
CDR3nt: TGCGCCAGCACCCCCGAGGGCAGGGGGGACTATGGCTACACCTTC

d_gene: .
j_gene: TRBJ2-1
v_gene: TRBV19
abundance: many
CDR3aa: CASAWGRSYNEQFF
CDR3nt: TGTGCCAGTGCATGGGGTCGCTCCTACAATGAGCAGTTCTTC

d_gene: TRBD2
j_gene: TRBJ2-4
v_gene: TRBV6-2/TRBV6-3
abundance: few
CDR3aa: CASSYEGLALKNIQYF
CDR3nt: TGTGCCAGCAGTTACGAAGGACTAGCGTTGAAAAACATTCAGTACTTC

d_gene: TRBD2
j_gene: TRBJ2-3
v_gene: TRBV7-3
abundance: few
CDR3aa: CASSLGPAGGDTQYF
CDR3nt: TGTGCCAGCAGCTTAGGTCCAGCGGGGGGAGATACGCAGTATTTT

d_gene: .
j_gene: TRBJ2-7
v_gene: TRBV6-5
abundance: .
CDR3aa: CASSRDSLYEQYF
CDR3nt: TGTGCCAGCAGCCGGGACTCTCTCTACGAGCAGTACTTC

d_gene: .
j_gene: TRBJ2-5
v_gene: TRBV5-1
abundance: few
CDR3aa: CASSLGDLQGVETQYF
CDR3nt: TGCGCCAGCAGCTTGGGAGACTTACAGGGCGTGGAGACCCAGTACTTC

d_gene: .
j_gene: TRBJ1-2
v_gene: TRBV4-2
abundance: .
CDR3aa: CASSQTVGGLERSYGYTF
CDR3nt: TGTGCCAGCAGCCAGACCGTCGGGGGTCTCGAGAGGTCCTATGGCTACACCTTC

d_gene: .
j_gene: TRBJ1-4
v_gene: TRBV4-3
abundance: few
CDR3aa: CASSQDTGGKLFF
CDR3nt: TGCGCCAGCAGCCAAGATACGGGGGGAAAACTGTTTTTT

d_gene: .
j_gene: TRBJ1-5
v_gene: TRBV20-1
abundance: few
CDR3aa: CSARVGRTNNQPQHF
CDR3nt: TGCAGTGCTAGAGTCGGCAGGACGAATAATCAGCCCCAGCATTTT

d_gene: .
j_gene: TRBJ2-5
v_gene: TRBV5-1
abundance: many
CDR3aa: CASSLGIQETQYF
CDR3nt: TGCGCCAGCAGCCTAGGGATCCAAGAGACCCAGTACTTC

d_gene: TRBD1
j_gene: TRBJ2-1
v_gene: TRBV12-3/TRBV12-4
abundance: .
CDR3aa: CASTQGADEQFF
CDR3nt: TGTGCCAGCACCCAGGGGGCAGATGAGCAGTTCTTC

d_gene: .
j_gene: TRBJ1-1
v_gene: TRBV20-1
abundance: few
CDR3aa: CSAPGVGGTEAFF
CDR3nt: TGCAGTGCCCCGGGGGTGGGCGGCACTGAAGCTTTCTTT